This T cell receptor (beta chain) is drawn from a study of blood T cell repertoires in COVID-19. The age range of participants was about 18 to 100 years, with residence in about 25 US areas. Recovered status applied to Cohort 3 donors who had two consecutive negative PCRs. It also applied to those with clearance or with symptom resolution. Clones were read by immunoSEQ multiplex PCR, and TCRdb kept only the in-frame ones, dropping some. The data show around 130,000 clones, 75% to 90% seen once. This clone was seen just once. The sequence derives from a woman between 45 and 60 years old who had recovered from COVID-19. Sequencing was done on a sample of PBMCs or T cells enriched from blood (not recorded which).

In DNA form, the CDR3 reads TGTGCCAGCAGCTATGCGAGGTATCAGTCCTACAATGAGCAGTTCTTC. Encoded protein: CASSYARYQSYNEQFF. The gene calls are TRBV11-3 and TRBJ2-1; D gene unclear. The germline V and J ends were trimmed by 4 bases and 1 base, with 14 bases remaining between them. The CDR3 sequence is 16 residues long. In germline, CDR1 is SGHNT, CDR2 YENEEA.